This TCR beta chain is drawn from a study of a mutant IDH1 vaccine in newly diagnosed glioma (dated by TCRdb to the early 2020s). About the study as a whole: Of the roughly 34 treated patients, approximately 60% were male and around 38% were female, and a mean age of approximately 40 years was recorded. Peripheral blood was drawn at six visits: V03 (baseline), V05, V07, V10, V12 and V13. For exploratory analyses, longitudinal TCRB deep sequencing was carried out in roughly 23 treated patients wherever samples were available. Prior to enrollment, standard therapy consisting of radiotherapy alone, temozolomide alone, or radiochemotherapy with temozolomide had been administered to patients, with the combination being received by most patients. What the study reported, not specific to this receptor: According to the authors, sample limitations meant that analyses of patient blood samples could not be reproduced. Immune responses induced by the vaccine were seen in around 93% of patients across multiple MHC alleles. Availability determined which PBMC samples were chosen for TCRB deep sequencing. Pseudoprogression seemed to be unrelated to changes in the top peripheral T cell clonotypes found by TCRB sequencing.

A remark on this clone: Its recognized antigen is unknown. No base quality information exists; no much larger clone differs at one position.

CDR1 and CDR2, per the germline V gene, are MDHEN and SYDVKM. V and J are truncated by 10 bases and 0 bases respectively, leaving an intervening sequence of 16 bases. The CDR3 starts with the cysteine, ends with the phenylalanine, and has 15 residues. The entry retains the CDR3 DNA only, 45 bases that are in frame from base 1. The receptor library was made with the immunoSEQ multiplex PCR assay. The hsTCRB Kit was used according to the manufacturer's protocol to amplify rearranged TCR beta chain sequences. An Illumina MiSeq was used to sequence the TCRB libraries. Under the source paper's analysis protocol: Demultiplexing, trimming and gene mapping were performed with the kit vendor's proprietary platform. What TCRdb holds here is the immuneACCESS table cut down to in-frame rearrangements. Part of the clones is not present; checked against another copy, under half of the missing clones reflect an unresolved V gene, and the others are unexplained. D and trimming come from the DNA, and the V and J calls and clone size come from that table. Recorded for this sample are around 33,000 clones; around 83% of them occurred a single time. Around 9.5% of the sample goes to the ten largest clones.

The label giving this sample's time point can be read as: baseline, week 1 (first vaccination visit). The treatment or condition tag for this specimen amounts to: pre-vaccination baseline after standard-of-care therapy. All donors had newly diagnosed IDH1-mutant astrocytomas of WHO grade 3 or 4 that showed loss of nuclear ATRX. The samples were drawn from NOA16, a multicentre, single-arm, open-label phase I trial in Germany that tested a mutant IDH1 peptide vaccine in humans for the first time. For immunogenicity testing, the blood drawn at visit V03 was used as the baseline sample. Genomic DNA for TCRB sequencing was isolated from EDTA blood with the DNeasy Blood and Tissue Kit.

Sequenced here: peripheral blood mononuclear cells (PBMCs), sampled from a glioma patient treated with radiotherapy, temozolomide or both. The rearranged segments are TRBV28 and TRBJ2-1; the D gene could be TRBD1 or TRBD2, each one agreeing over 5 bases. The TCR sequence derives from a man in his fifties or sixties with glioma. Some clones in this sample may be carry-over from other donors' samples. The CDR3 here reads CAIRWGSSSYNEQFF. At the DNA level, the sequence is TGTGCCATCCGTTGGGGGTCAAGCTCCTACAATGAGCAGTTCTTC.